This TCR beta chain was sequenced for a study of T cell clonality in common variable immunodeficiency (dated by TCRdb to between 2015 and 2017). The study at large found these results: It was noted by the authors that sequencing of the repertoires of T cell subpopulations would be needed to clarify the cause of the increased clonality in CVID. Patient heterogeneity within the CVID cohort put limits on correlating repertoire features with clinical complications. Even though DNA input was the same, control samples had an average of about 80,000 unique sequences each, compared with about 32,000 in CVID samples. CVID TCRbeta sequences were reported to have fewer deletions and N-nucleotide insertions and to lack highly modified clones with 13 or more V deletions. Fewer TCRbeta clones were shared among CVID subjects than among healthy controls (p < 0.0001). TCRbeta clonality was higher in CVID subjects than in healthy controls (t-test p = 0.018), and the increase was most characteristic of about a third of subjects.

Concerning this clone: This clone's antigen is unknown. The DNA ends 3 residues before the CDR3 does, and the rest of the CDR3 is filled in from the germline J gene.

CVID samples and control samples contributed equivalent amounts of genomic DNA as sequencing input. For every sample, a 60 bp segment covering the rearranged TCRbeta CDR3 region was amplified and then sequenced. The immunoSEQ assay, a bias-corrected multiplex PCR combined with high-throughput sequencing, was used to amplify TCRbeta. The original pipeline was this. Every unique nucleotide sequence counted as a clone and was annotated with V, D and J genes, copy number and frequency. Sequences were labeled productive if in frame, and non-productive if out of frame or containing stop codons. As previously described, Shannon's entropy was used to calculate clonality. The predicted amino acid sequences of productive clones were used to derive the mean CDR3 Kyte-Doolittle hydropathy. Scaled V gene usage was hierarchically clustered using Manhattan distance and complete linkage with the R hclust function. Clone sharing by CDR3 amino acid sequence was assessed by resampling 12 repertoires per group over 100 rounds. Repertoires were searched for 60 to 80 published EBV-specific and 200 to 300 published CMV-specific TCRbeta sequences. Analysis left out two CVID samples that produced under 10,000 sequences, so 42 CVID repertoires remained. Imported from immuneACCESS, the table was reduced by TCRdb to in-frame sequences with V and J called. These copies leave out some clones; in studies compared against another copy, an unresolved V gene accounts for under half, and the cause of the remainder is not known. D and trimming were read from the DNA, whereas the V and J calls and clone size are those reported in that table. This sample has 26,000 or so clones, none of them a singleton. The top ten hold 24% of the sample.

Diagnosis of CVID followed standard criteria, namely serum IgG, IgA and/or IgM below the normal range together with specific antibody deficiency. There were 40 to 45 subjects in the CVID group (about 29 male and some 15 female), ranging in age from about 9 to 65 years, with a mean age of around 40. Most CVID patients and most healthy controls were of Caucasian heritage. At the time of study participation, every CVID subject had been on replacement immunoglobulin therapy for at least one year. At the time of blood collection, no CVID subject was ill or was being treated with immunomodulatory or immunosuppressive medication. From each donor, about 5 to 8 ml of heparinized peripheral whole blood was collected. Genomic DNA from adults with common variable immune deficiency (CVID) and from healthy adult controls was used to sequence TCRbeta CDR3 repertoires. Diluted blood was density-centrifuged over Hypaque 1077 or Ficoll-Paque to isolate peripheral blood mononuclear cells. Genomic DNA was obtained from unsorted mononuclear cells through either Qiagen column purification or a centrifugation-based method.

CDR1 KGHSH and CDR2 LQKENI were looked up in the germline V gene. V loses 4 bases, J loses 5 bases, and the germline ends lie 9 bases apart. Spanning cysteine to phenylalanine, the CDR3 consists of 13 amino acids. Sequencing covers 30 bases of the CDR3, shown here with the frame starting at base 1. This TCR was recovered from a human donor with common variable immunodeficiency. Sequenced: peripheral blood mononuclear cells. The V gene is TRBV18 and the J gene is TRBJ2-1; confidence is insufficient to name the D gene. The part of the CDR3 DNA that was read is TGTGCCAGCTCACAAAGCCGTAACAATGAG. Its product reads: CASSQSRNNE. The full CDR3 sequence reads CASSQSRNNEQFF.